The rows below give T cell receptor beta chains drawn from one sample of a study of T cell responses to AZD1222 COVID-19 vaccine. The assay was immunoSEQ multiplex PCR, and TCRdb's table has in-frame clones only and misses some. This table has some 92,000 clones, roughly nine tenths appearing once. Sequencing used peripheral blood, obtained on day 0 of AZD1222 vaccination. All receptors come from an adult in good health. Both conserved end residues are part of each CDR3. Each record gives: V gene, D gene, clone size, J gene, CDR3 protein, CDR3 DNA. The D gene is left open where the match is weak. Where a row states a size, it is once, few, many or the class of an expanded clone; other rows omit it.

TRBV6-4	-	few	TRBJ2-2	CASSDSVSLGTGELFF	TGTGCCAGCAGTGACTCTGTCTCCTTGGGCACCGGGGAGCTGTTTTTT
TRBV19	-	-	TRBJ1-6	CASSTLLGQENSPLHF	TGTGCCAGTAGTACCCTCCTCGGGCAAGAGAATTCACCCCTCCACTTT
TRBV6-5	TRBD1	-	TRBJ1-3	CASSYGTGTSGNTIYF	TGTGCCAGCAGTTATGGGACAGGCACCTCTGGAAACACCATATATTTT
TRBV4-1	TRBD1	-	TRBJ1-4	CASSPGQGGTATNEKLFF	TGCGCCAGCAGCCCCGGACAGGGGGGTACTGCAACTAATGAAAAACTGTTTTTT
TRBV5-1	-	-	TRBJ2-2	CASSSSRGLNTGELFF	TGCGCCAGCAGCTCCTCCAGGGGCCTGAACACCGGGGAGCTGTTTTTT
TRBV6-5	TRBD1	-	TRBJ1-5	CASSHRTGANQPQHF	TGTGCCAGCAGCCACCGGACAGGCGCGAATCAGCCCCAGCATTTT
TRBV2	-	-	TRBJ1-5	CASSEGDNSNQPQHF	TGTGCCAGCAGTGAGGGAGATAATAGCAATCAGCCCCAGCATTTT
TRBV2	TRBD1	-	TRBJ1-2	CASRRGTGPGYGYTF	TGTGCCAGCAGGAGGGGGACAGGGCCCGGTTATGGCTACACCTTC
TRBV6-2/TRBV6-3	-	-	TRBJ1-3	CASSSPGITGNTIYF	TGTGCCAGCAGTTCCCCGGGCATCACTGGAAACACCATATATTTT
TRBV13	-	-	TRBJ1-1	CASSSMGGNTEAFF	TGTGCCAGCAGCTCAATGGGGGGAAACACTGAAGCTTTCTTT
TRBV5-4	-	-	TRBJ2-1	CASSLGGPSSYNEQFF	TGTGCCAGCAGCTTGGGAGGGCCTAGCTCCTACAATGAGCAGTTCTTC
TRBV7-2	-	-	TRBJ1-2	CASSPDGYGYTF	TGTGCCAGCAGCCCCGACGGCTATGGCTACACCTTC
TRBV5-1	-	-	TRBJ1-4	CASSPWGGDEKLFF	TGCGCCAGCAGCCCCTGGGGGGGCGATGAAAAACTGTTTTTT
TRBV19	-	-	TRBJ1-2	CASSIIVGGTYGYTF	TGTGCCAGTAGTATTATCGTTGGGGGCACCTATGGCTACACCTTC
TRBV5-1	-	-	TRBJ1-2	CASSPDAGNYGYTF	TGCGCCAGCAGCCCCGACGCGGGGAACTATGGCTACACCTTC
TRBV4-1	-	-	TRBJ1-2	CASSQPGRNYGYTF	TGCGCCAGCAGCCAACCCGGACGGAACTATGGCTACACCTTC
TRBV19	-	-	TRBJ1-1	CASSKLPLNTEAFF	TGTGCCAGTAGTAAGCTCCCATTGAACACTGAAGCTTTCTTT
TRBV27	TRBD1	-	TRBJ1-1	CASSLRTGMNTEAFF	TGTGCCAGCAGTTTAAGGACAGGGATGAACACTGAAGCTTTCTTT
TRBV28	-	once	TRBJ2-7	CASSGPTGSYEQYF	TGTGCCAGCAGTGGGCCGACGGGGAGCTACGAGCAGTACTTC
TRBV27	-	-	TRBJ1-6	CASSLGLIYNSPLHF	TGTGCCAGCAGTTTGGGCCTAATCTATAATTCACCCCTCCACTTT
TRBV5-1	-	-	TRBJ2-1	CASSLGEEAEQFF	TGCGCCAGCAGCTTGGGTGAGGAGGCTGAGCAGTTCTTC
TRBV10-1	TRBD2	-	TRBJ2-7	CASSDGGSKYEQYF	TGCGCCAGCAGTGATGGCGGGAGTAAATACGAGCAGTACTTC
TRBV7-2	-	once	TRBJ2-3	CASSSFTTSTDTQYF	TGTGCCAGCAGCTCATTTACGACTAGCACAGATACGCAGTATTTT
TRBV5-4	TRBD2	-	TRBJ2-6	CASSGSGRAYGANVLTF	TGTGCCAGCAGCGGTAGCGGGAGGGCTTATGGGGCCAACGTCCTGACTTTC
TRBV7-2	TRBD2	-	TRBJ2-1	CASSSAGGVDEQFF	TGTGCCAGCAGCTCGGCGGGGGGAGTCGATGAGCAGTTCTTC
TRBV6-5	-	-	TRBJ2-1	CASSPVQDNEQFF	TGTGCCAGCAGTCCAGTACAGGACAATGAGCAGTTCTTC